A selection of T cell receptor beta chains follows, all from one sample in a study of blood T cell repertoires in COVID-19. Method: immunoSEQ multiplex PCR; TCRdb's copy keeps in-frame clones and lacks some. The sample contains over 450,000 clones, roughly nine tenths of which appear only once. Sequencing input: peripheral blood. These receptors came from a man aged 18 to 29 with COVID-19, enrolled during active disease. CDR3s include the opening cysteine and the closing phenylalanine or tryptophan. D genes are given only for firm matches. Clone size is not always given. Where it is, it says once, few, many or a class for expanded clones.

v_gene: TRBV2; j_gene: TRBJ1-4; abundance: once; d_gene: TRBD1; CDR3nt: TGTGCCAGCAGTTCCGGGACAGGGAGAAGAAAACTGTTTTTT; CDR3aa: CASSSGTGRRKLFF
v_gene: TRBV9; j_gene: TRBJ2-1; abundance: NA; d_gene: NA; CDR3nt: TGTGCCAGCAGCGTGGGGGACACTGAGCAGTTCTTC; CDR3aa: CASSVGDTEQFF
v_gene: TRBV6-6; j_gene: TRBJ2-7; abundance: NA; d_gene: TRBD1; CDR3nt: TGTGCCAGCAGTTCGGGACAGGGGGCAACTTACGAGCAGTACTTC; CDR3aa: CASSSGQGATYEQYF
v_gene: TRBV6-5; j_gene: TRBJ1-5; abundance: NA; d_gene: TRBD1; CDR3nt: TGTGCCAGCAGCGACAAAACAGGGGGCAATCAGCCCCAGCATTTT; CDR3aa: CASSDKTGGNQPQHF
v_gene: TRBV2; j_gene: TRBJ1-2; abundance: NA; d_gene: NA; CDR3nt: TGTGCCAGCAGTGAGGATCAGGTCTATGGCTACACCTTC; CDR3aa: CASSEDQVYGYTF
v_gene: TRBV7-9; j_gene: TRBJ2-7; abundance: few; d_gene: NA; CDR3nt: TGTGCCAGCAGCTCCTTAGAGGCCTCTTACGAGCAGTACTTC; CDR3aa: CASSSLEASYEQYF
v_gene: TRBV7-8; j_gene: TRBJ2-5; abundance: NA; d_gene: TRBD2; CDR3nt: TGTGCCAGCAGCTTTCTCCAGGCGGGAGGGCCGGAGACCCAGTACTTC; CDR3aa: CASSFLQAGGPETQYF
v_gene: TRBV7-3; j_gene: TRBJ2-2; abundance: NA; d_gene: NA; CDR3nt: TGTGCCAGCGCCCCAGGAACCGGGGAGCTGTTTTTT; CDR3aa: CASAPGTGELFF
v_gene: TRBV2; j_gene: TRBJ2-1; abundance: NA; d_gene: TRBD1; CDR3nt: TGTGCCAGCAGTGACAGGGACAGGGAGTACAATGAGCAGTTCTTC; CDR3aa: CASSDRDREYNEQFF
v_gene: TRBV11-3; j_gene: TRBJ2-7; abundance: few; d_gene: NA; CDR3nt: TGTGCCAGCAGCCGCTCCCTCGGGGGAGGCAACGAGCAGTACTTC; CDR3aa: CASSRSLGGGNEQYF
v_gene: TRBV2; j_gene: TRBJ2-1; abundance: NA; d_gene: TRBD1; CDR3nt: TGTGCCAGCAAGAACGGACAGGGCTCCTACAATGAGCAGTTCTTC; CDR3aa: CASKNGQGSYNEQFF
v_gene: TRBV3-1/TRBV3-2; j_gene: TRBJ2-1; abundance: NA; d_gene: TRBD2; CDR3nt: TGTGCCAGCAGCCAAACCGTACTAGCGGGGAGTTACAATGAGCAGTTCTTC; CDR3aa: CASSQTVLAGSYNEQFF
v_gene: TRBV6-5; j_gene: TRBJ2-4; abundance: NA; d_gene: NA; CDR3nt: TGTGCCAGCAGTTACGGGGACTCTCCACAGAACATTCAGTACTTC; CDR3aa: CASSYGDSPQNIQYF
v_gene: TRBV24-1; j_gene: TRBJ2-1; abundance: few; d_gene: TRBD1; CDR3nt: TGTGCCACCAGTGATCTGGACAGGACACGGGGTGAGCAGTTCTTC; CDR3aa: CATSDLDRTRGEQFF
v_gene: TRBV7-2; j_gene: TRBJ2-7; abundance: NA; d_gene: TRBD1; CDR3nt: TGTGCCAGCAGCTTATACTTACAGGGGACACCCTACGAGCAGTACTTC; CDR3aa: CASSLYLQGTPYEQYF
v_gene: TRBV5-8; j_gene: TRBJ2-3; abundance: NA; d_gene: TRBD1; CDR3nt: TGTGCCAGCAGCTTTCGAGGGGGCAGGACAGATACGCAGTATTTT; CDR3aa: CASSFRGGRTDTQYF
v_gene: TRBV19; j_gene: TRBJ1-4; abundance: NA; d_gene: TRBD1; CDR3nt: TGTGCCAGTAGTTTGACAGGGACCCATGAAAAACTGTTTTTT; CDR3aa: CASSLTGTHEKLFF
v_gene: TRBV5-4; j_gene: TRBJ2-1; abundance: NA; d_gene: NA; CDR3nt: TGTGCCAGCAATCTGGGGGGGGCTGAGCAGTTCTTC; CDR3aa: CASNLGGAEQFF
v_gene: TRBV5-1; j_gene: TRBJ2-3; abundance: NA; d_gene: TRBD2; CDR3nt: TGCGCCAGCAGCTTGGGTGGGACTAGAGGCGATACGCAGTATTTT; CDR3aa: CASSLGGTRGDTQYF
v_gene: TRBV5-6; j_gene: TRBJ1-2; abundance: NA; d_gene: NA; CDR3nt: TGTGCCAGCAGCTTGGCTAGGTTTCATAACTATGGCTACACCTTC; CDR3aa: CASSLARFHNYGYTF
v_gene: TRBV18; j_gene: TRBJ1-1; abundance: NA; d_gene: NA; CDR3nt: TGTGCCAGCTCACCACCGGTTTCACAGGGCGGAACTGAAGCTTTCTTT; CDR3aa: CASSPPVSQGGTEAFF
v_gene: TRBV19; j_gene: TRBJ1-3; abundance: NA; d_gene: NA; CDR3nt: TGTGCCAGTAGTACATTGAGCTCTGGAAACACCATATATTTT; CDR3aa: CASSTLSSGNTIYF
v_gene: TRBV30; j_gene: TRBJ1-2; abundance: few; d_gene: TRBD1; CDR3nt: TGTGCCTGGAGTGCCCACACGGGACAGGTTCCTTTGACCTTC; CDR3aa: CAWSAHTGQVPLTF
v_gene: TRBV6-5; j_gene: TRBJ2-1; abundance: NA; d_gene: TRBD2; CDR3nt: TGTGCCAGCAGTCGGACTAGCGGGAGTACGGATGAGCAGTTCTTC; CDR3aa: CASSRTSGSTDEQFF
v_gene: TRBV5-4; j_gene: TRBJ1-1; abundance: NA; d_gene: NA; CDR3nt: TGTGCCAGCAGCTCGGACATCTATAACACTGAAGCTTTCTTT; CDR3aa: CASSSDIYNTEAFF
v_gene: TRBV19; j_gene: TRBJ1-5; abundance: NA; d_gene: TRBD1; CDR3nt: TGTGCCAGTAGTACGCCGGGACAGGGGGATAACCAGCCCCAGCATTTT; CDR3aa: CASSTPGQGDNQPQHF
v_gene: TRBV12-3/TRBV12-4; j_gene: TRBJ1-2; abundance: NA; d_gene: NA; CDR3nt: TGTGCCAGCAGCTTTAAGACAGGCGGAGGCTACACCTTC; CDR3aa: CASSFKTGGGYTF
v_gene: TRBV19; j_gene: TRBJ1-1; abundance: NA; d_gene: NA; CDR3nt: TGTGCCAGTAGCCCACGGCCAGGGGAAGCTTTCTTT; CDR3aa: CASSPRPGEAFF
v_gene: TRBV7-9; j_gene: TRBJ2-2; abundance: once; d_gene: TRBD2; CDR3nt: TGTGCCAGCAGCTTAGTTCTGCGGGAGAGGAACACCGGGGAGCTGTTTTTT; CDR3aa: CASSLVLRERNTGELFF
v_gene: TRBV27; j_gene: TRBJ2-7; abundance: NA; d_gene: NA; CDR3nt: TGTGCCAGCAGTCGGGGGGACACCCTCTACGAGCAGTACTTC; CDR3aa: CASSRGDTLYEQYF
v_gene: TRBV19; j_gene: TRBJ1-2; abundance: once; d_gene: NA; CDR3nt: TGTGCCAGTAGTATCGCAGTGAATCCCTATGGCTACACCTTC; CDR3aa: CASSIAVNPYGYTF
v_gene: TRBV11-2; j_gene: TRBJ2-7; abundance: NA; d_gene: NA; CDR3nt: TGTGCCAGCAGCTTAGACCCCACTAGCAGCTACGAGCAGTACTTC; CDR3aa: CASSLDPTSSYEQYF
v_gene: TRBV7-6; j_gene: TRBJ2-1; abundance: NA; d_gene: TRBD2; CDR3nt: TGTGCCAGCAGCTTATTGGGGACTAGCGGGGGTTTCTCCTACAATGAGCAGTTCTTC; CDR3aa: CASSLLGTSGGFSYNEQFF
v_gene: TRBV6-5; j_gene: TRBJ2-1; abundance: NA; d_gene: NA; CDR3nt: TGTGCCAGCAGTTTGACAGTGCACAATGAGCAGTTCTTC; CDR3aa: CASSLTVHNEQFF
v_gene: TRBV7-9; j_gene: TRBJ2-1; abundance: few; d_gene: NA; CDR3nt: TGTGCCAGCAGGAAACAAACTAGGGACAATGAGCAGTTCTTC; CDR3aa: CASRKQTRDNEQFF
v_gene: TRBV29-1; j_gene: TRBJ1-1; abundance: few; d_gene: NA; CDR3nt: TGCAGCGTTGGTCTCGGGGCAGGGGTTGCTTTCTTT; CDR3aa: CSVGLGAGVAFF
v_gene: TRBV7-6; j_gene: TRBJ2-1; abundance: NA; d_gene: NA; CDR3nt: TGTGCCAGCAGCCCAGCTAAAGGGGAGGTAACGGAGCAGTTCTTC; CDR3aa: CASSPAKGEVTEQFF
v_gene: TRBV28; j_gene: TRBJ2-1; abundance: NA; d_gene: NA; CDR3nt: TGTGCCAGCAGTTTCCCCGGAGATGAGCAGTTCTTC; CDR3aa: CASSFPGDEQFF
v_gene: TRBV4-1; j_gene: TRBJ1-2; abundance: NA; d_gene: NA; CDR3nt: TGCGCCAGCAGCCAAATCCGACAGAAAGCTAACTATGGCTACACCTTC; CDR3aa: CASSQIRQKANYGYTF
v_gene: TRBV19; j_gene: TRBJ1-1; abundance: NA; d_gene: NA; CDR3nt: TGTGCCAGTAGTATAGGGACCAGGGGCCTGGGCACTGAAGCTTTCTTT; CDR3aa: CASSIGTRGLGTEAFF
v_gene: TRBV19; j_gene: TRBJ2-7; abundance: NA; d_gene: TRBD2; CDR3nt: TGTGCCAGTAGTCCACGGGAGGGGAAGATCTACGAGCAGTACTTC; CDR3aa: CASSPREGKIYEQYF